One and the same sample provided the 21 T cell receptor beta chains below, sequenced in a study of beta chain features in type 1 diabetes. Since all of the isolated RNA was reverse transcribed, expressed TCRB transcripts were what got sequenced. This table comes from immunoSEQ multiplex PCR, and its TCRdb copy is limited to in-frame clones, with some not included. The sample yields over 650,000 clones, more than 13% seen once. The antigens of these receptors remain unknown. Study-wide points: When Type 1 diabetes patients were examined, their TCRB CDR3s proved moderately but significantly shorter in all four CD4+ subsets.

The sample comprised naive CD4+ T cells from blood. The receptors were sampled from a man between 18 and 29 years old with type 1 diabetes.

This clone was detected only a few times. The chain carries TRBV10-3 and TRBJ2-7; D ambiguous. Germline CDR1 and CDR2: ENHRY and SYGVKD. The ends were cut back, 8 bases at V and 3 bases at J, with 14 bases in the middle. The CDR3 spans 13 residues. The CDR3 region is CAIGGDGIYEQYF. DNA of the CDR3: TGTGCCATCGGCGGAGACGGTATCTACGAGCAGTACTTC.

V is TRBV25-1 and J is TRBJ2-3; TRBD2 agrees at 14 bases. CDR1 and CDR2 (germline): MGHDK, SYGVNS. V was pared by 6 bases and J by 1 base, with 9 bases of the junction left unmatched. CDR3 size: 18 residues. CDR3 sequence (DNA): TGTGCCAGCAGCCTCCCGGGACTAGCGGGGGACCGCACAGATACGCAGTATTTT. This codes for CASSLPGLAGDRTDTQYF.

This chain uses TRBV5-6 with TRBJ2-7; perhaps TRBD2 as D (7 bases). This CDR3 has 15 amino acids. CDR1 SGHDT and CDR2 YYEEEE come from the germline V gene. Between the trimmed V and J ends, which lost 3 bases and 6 bases, there was a span of 19 bases. CDR3 loop: CASSWAPGGGSEQYF. The CDR3 nucleotides are TGTGCCAGCAGCTGGGCCCCCGGGGGCGGGAGCGAGCAGTACTTC.

About this clone itself: This sample also contains other DNA sequences that code for the same CDR3. This sequence joins TRBV25-1 and TRBJ2-7; the D gene could be TRBD1 or TRBD2 (5 bases each). The length of the CDR3 is 14 residues. The V end was cut by 4 bases, the J end by 0 bases, with 10 bases between. Germline CDR1 is MGHDK and CDR2 is SYGVNS. The CDR3 sequence: CASSARDGSYEQYF. The DNA for the CDR3 is TGTGCCAGCAGTGCCCGGGACGGCTCCTACGAGCAGTACTTC.

The chain uses TRBV7-6 and TRBJ2-6; 14 nucleotides agree with TRBD2. This CDR3 has 18 amino acids. From germline, CDR1 is SGHVS and CDR2 FNYEAQ. V was clipped by 4 bases and J by 3 bases; unmatched bases: 5. The CDR3 loop is CASSSTSGGAGGANVLTF. DNA of the CDR3: TGTGCCAGCAGCTCGACTAGCGGGGGGGCCGGTGGGGCCAACGTCCTGACTTTC. The entire variable domain, with the rest obtained from reference TRBV7-6 and TRBJ2-6, is as follows: GAGVSQSPRYKVTKRGQDVALRCDPISGHVSLYWYRQALGQGPEFLTYFNYEAQQDKSGLPNDRFSAERPEGSISTLTIQRTEQRDSAMYRCASSSTSGGAGGANVLTFGAGSRLTVL.

Comment on this clone: One junction end disagrees with the germline gene, perhaps due to a read error. The genes are TRBV30 and TRBJ2-7, with 8 bases identical to TRBD1. CDR1 and CDR2 (germline): GTSNPN, SVGIG (reference sequence). CDR3 size: 12 residues. The CDR3 loop is CAWSVLEGTGHF. In nucleotides, the CDR3 is TGTGCCTGGAGTGTACTTGAAGGGACAGGACATTTC. The full variable domain, with the rest looked up from reference TRBV30 and TRBJ2-7, is SQTIHQWPATLVQPVGSPLSLECTVEGTSNPNLYWYRQAAGRGLQLLFYSVGIGQISSEVPQNLSASRPQDRQFILSSKKLLLSDSGFYLCAWSVLEGTGHFGPGTRLTVT.

This clone has only a few counts. The chain has TRBV2 and TRBJ2-5; the D gene could be TRBD1 or TRBD2 (5 bases each). Germline values: CDR1 SNHLY, CDR2 FYNNEI. V lost 6 bases to trimming and J lost 5 bases, with 22 bases between them. The CDR3 is made up of 16 amino acids. The DNA for the CDR3 is TGTGCCAGCAGGTCCTCGGGGAAGGGGCTATGGGAGACCCAGTACTTC. The encoded protein is CASRSSGKGLWETQYF.

This clone was counted between two and nine times. The chain recombines TRBV28 with TRBJ1-1; D gene unclear. Germline loops: CDR1 MDHEN, CDR2 SYDVKM. With 3 bases removed from V and 4 bases from J, the gap between germline ends came to 6 bases. This CDR3 has 12 residues. The chain's CDR3 is CASSFLGTEAFF. CDR3 coding DNA: TGTGCCAGCAGTTTTTTGGGCACTGAAGCTTTCTTT. Drawing the rest from reference TRBV28 and TRBJ1-1, the complete variable domain is DVKVTQSSRYLVKRTGEKVFLECVQDMDHENMFWYRQDPGLGLRLIYFSYDVKMKEKGDIPEGYSVSREKKERFSLILESASTNQTSMYLCASSFLGTEAFFGQGTRLTVV.

This chain links TRBV28 with TRBJ2-3, with no clear D. V was trimmed by 5 bases and J by 11 bases, leaving 20 bases between them. Germline V gene sequence: CDR1 MDHEN, CDR2 SYDVKM. CDR3 length equals 14 residues. The CDR3 DNA reads TGTGCCAGCAGTCCCCCCGCTCCGGGTAAACGGCAGTATTTT. Encoded protein: CASSPPAPGKRQYF.

J is TRBJ1-5 and V is TRBV18; D not resolved. CDR3 size: 18 residues. Looked up from germline, CDR1 is KGHSH and CDR2 is LQKENI. The germline V and J ends were trimmed by 3 bases and 4 bases, with 22 bases remaining between them. The CDR3 spells CASSPSSRAGAFNQPQHF. CDR3 sequence (DNA): TGTGCCAGCTCACCTTCCTCCCGGGCCGGAGCCTTTAATCAGCCCCAGCATTTT.

The V call is TRBV25-1, the J call TRBJ2-7; D is tentatively TRBD1 or TRBD2 (5 bases each). Trimming took off 8 bases at V and 3 bases at J, with 14 bases between the two ends. The V gene's germline CDR1 is MGHDK and CDR2 SYGVNS. The length of the CDR3 is 13 residues. This CDR3 is CASEEGGGYEQYF. CDR3 sequence (DNA): TGTGCCAGCGAAGAAGGTGGGGGCTACGAGCAGTACTTC.

The rearrangement links TRBV10-2 to TRBJ1-2; D not resolved. The germline gives CDR1 WSHSY, CDR2 SAAADI. V was pared by 6 bases and J by 11 bases, with 19 bases between. The CDR3 is 13 residues long. The CDR3: CASSADIAVKYTF. CDR3 nucleotide sequence: TGCGCCAGCAGCGCCGACATTGCGGTTAAGTACACCTTC.

Only a few counts were recorded for this clone. The rearrangement joins TRBV20-1 to TRBJ2-1, with D unclear. Trimming stripped 6 bases from V and 8 bases from J, with 8 bases between. CDR1 is DFQATT, CDR2 SNEGSKA, per germline (reference sequence). This CDR3 is built from 10 residues. CDR3 sequence: CSATVHEQFF. The CDR3 region has the DNA TGCAGTGCCACCGTACATGAGCAGTTCTTC.

This rearrangement joins TRBV6-5 to TRBJ2-7; 7 bases fit TRBD2. The CDR3 is 15 residues long. Germline loops: CDR1 MNHEY, CDR2 SVGAGI. The V and J ends lost 6 bases and 4 bases, in that order; junction bases with no gene match: 12. CDR3 nucleotide sequence: TGTGCCAGCAGAGCGGGATCCGCTGGCCCTTACGAGCAGTACTTC. Its protein product is CASRAGSAGPYEQYF.

The chain links TRBV5-1 to TRBJ2-5; D might be TRBD1 or TRBD2, each matching 5 bases. Germline V gene sequence: CDR1 SGHRS, CDR2 YFSETQ. The CDR3 length is 14 residues. Trimming stripped 3 bases from V and 4 bases from J, with 13 bases between. The CDR3 bases are TGCGCCAGCAGCTGGACTGGGGGTGGAGAGACCCAGTACTTC. Its translation is CASSWTGGGETQYF.

This clone was counted a few times. The genes are TRBV5-1 and TRBJ2-7; weak D call: TRBD2 (6 bases). With 3 bases removed from V and 3 bases from J, the gap between germline ends came to 13 bases. There are 14 residues in the CDR3. CDR1 is SGHRS and CDR2 is YFSETQ in the germline V gene. The CDR3 nucleotides are TGCGCCAGCAGCTCAAAGTGGGGGGACTACGAGCAGTACTTC. Its translation: CASSSKWGDYEQYF.

This chain uses TRBV11-2 with TRBJ2-6, with D uncertain. The CDR3 runs 15 residues. V gave up 0 bases and J gave up 4 bases, with 7 bases separating them. Germline CDR1 and CDR2: SGHAT and FQNNGV. The CDR3 DNA sequence: TGTGCCAGCAGCTTAGACAGGTCGGGGGCCAACGTCCTGACTTTC. This encodes CASSLDRSGANVLTF. Drawing the rest from reference TRBV11-2 and TRBJ2-6, the complete variable domain is EAGVAQSPRYKIIEKRQSVAFWCNPISGHATLYWYQQILGQGPKLLIQFQNNGVVDDSQLPKDRFSAERLKGVDSTLKIQPAKLEDSAVYLCASSLDRSGANVLTFGAGSRLTVL.

This clone has a handful of counts. The chain couples TRBV9 to TRBJ2-7; 9 bases line up with TRBD1. This CDR3 has 15 amino acids. The V gene end was trimmed by 3 bases and the J gene end by 2 bases; junction bases not matched to a gene: 6. Germline CDR1 SGDLS, CDR2 YYNGEE. This CDR3 is CASSGRDREPYEQYF. CDR3 coding DNA: TGTGCCAGCAGCGGCCGGGACAGGGAGCCCTACGAGCAGTACTTC. Using reference TRBV9 and TRBJ2-7 for the parts outside the CDR3, the full variable domain is DSGVTQTPKHLITATGQRVTLRCSPRSGDLSVYWYQQSLDQGLQFLIQYYNGEERAKGNILERFSAQQFPDLHSELNLSSLELGDSALYFCASSGRDREPYEQYFGPGTRLTVT.

The genes are TRBV5-4 and TRBJ2-7, with TRBD1 identical over 8 bases. The CDR3 consists of 15 residues. Losses at the gene ends were 7 bases for V and 3 bases for J; bases not matched to a gene: 12. The germline V gene has CDR1 SGHNT and CDR2 YYREEE (reference sequence). CDR3 loop: CASARAYRGSYEQYF. CDR3 nucleotide sequence: TGTGCCAGCGCGCGCGCCTACAGGGGGAGCTACGAGCAGTACTTC.

The rearrangement links TRBV19 to TRBJ2-3; 8 bases fit TRBD1. Trimming at V came to 5 bases and at J to 4 bases, leaving 8 bases not matched to a gene. CDR1 and CDR2 from the germline V gene are LNHDA and SQIVND (reference sequence). The CDR3 sequence is 15 residues long. CDR3 region: CASSQTGVLADTQYF. The DNA for the CDR3 is TGTGCCAGTAGTCAGACAGGGGTATTAGCAGATACGCAGTATTTT. The variable domain in full, with the rest retrieved from reference TRBV19 and TRBJ2-3, is DGGITQSPKYLFRKEGQNVTLSCEQNLNHDAMYWYRQDPGQGLRLIYYSQIVNDFQKGDIAEGYSVSREKKESFPLTVTSAQKNPTAFYLCASSQTGVLADTQYFGPGTRLTVL.

This clone was seen more than once but under ten times. This chain uses TRBV18 with TRBJ1-4; 8 bases fit TRBD1. The germline V gene encodes CDR1 KGHSH and CDR2 LQKENI. This CDR3 region has 16 residues. V lost 0 bases and J lost 3; bases outside the gene matches: 3. This chain's CDR3 is CASSPPPGGSNEKLFF. The CDR3 region has the DNA TGTGCCAGCTCACCACCCCCAGGGGGCTCTAATGAAAAACTGTTTTTT.